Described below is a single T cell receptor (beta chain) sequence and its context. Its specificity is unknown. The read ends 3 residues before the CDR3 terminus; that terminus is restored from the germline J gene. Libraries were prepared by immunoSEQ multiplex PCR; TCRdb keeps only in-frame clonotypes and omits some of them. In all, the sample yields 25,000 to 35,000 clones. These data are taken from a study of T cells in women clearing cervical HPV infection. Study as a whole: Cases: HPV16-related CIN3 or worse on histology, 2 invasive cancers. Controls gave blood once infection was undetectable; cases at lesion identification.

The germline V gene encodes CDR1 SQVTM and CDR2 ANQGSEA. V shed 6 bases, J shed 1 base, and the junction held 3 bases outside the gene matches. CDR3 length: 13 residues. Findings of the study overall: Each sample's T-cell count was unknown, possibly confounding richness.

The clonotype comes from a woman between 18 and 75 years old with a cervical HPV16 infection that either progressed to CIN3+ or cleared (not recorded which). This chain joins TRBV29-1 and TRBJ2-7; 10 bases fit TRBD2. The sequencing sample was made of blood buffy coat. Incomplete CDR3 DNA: TGCAGCGTACTAGCGGGACCTTCCTACGAG. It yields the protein CSVLAGPSYE. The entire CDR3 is CSVLAGPSYEQYF.